The 9 T cell receptor beta chains below all came from one sample that was sequenced in a study of blood T cell repertoires in COVID-19. TCRdb's table, derived via immunoSEQ multiplex PCR, lists solely in-frame clones and lacks some. The sample yields 110,000 to 150,000 clones, approximately 80% seen once. The specimen sequenced was peripheral blood. The receptors here all came from a woman in her sixties with acute or convalescent COVID-19.

This clone was picked up a small number of times. The chain carries TRBV9 and TRBJ1-5; 8 positions match TRBD1. The germline CDR1 and CDR2 sequences are SGDLS and YYNGEE. CDR3 size: 15 residues. Trimming removed 3 bases from V and 5 bases from J; junction bases left unmatched: 7. CDR3 sequence: CASSEGQAPHQPQHF. DNA of the CDR3: TGTGCCAGCAGCGAGGGACAGGCTCCGCATCAGCCCCAGCATTTT.

J is TRBJ2-1 and V is TRBV28; D is uncertain. Germline V lookup: CDR1 MDHEN, CDR2 SYDVKM. This CDR3 has 11 amino acids. Trimming stripped 3 bases from V and 10 bases from J, with 7 bases between. CDR3 protein: CASSFVSEQFF. CDR3 sequence (DNA): TGTGCCAGCAGTTTCGTTAGCGAGCAGTTCTTC.

The chain links TRBV5-1 to TRBJ1-1; no firm D call. Trimming pared 0 bases from V and 8 bases from J, leaving 8 bases between. This CDR3 is built from 12 residues. CDR1 SGHRS and CDR2 YFSETQ come from the germline V gene. CDR3 region: CASSLAGLEAFF. The CDR3 nucleotides read TGCGCCAGCAGCTTGGCCGGTTTAGAAGCTTTCTTT.

The CDR3: CASSYPDRLNQPQHF. CDR3 DNA sequence: TGTGCCAGCAGTTACCCCGACAGGCTCAATCAGCCCCAGCATTTT. The rearrangement links TRBV6-6 to TRBJ1-5, with D perhaps TRBD1 (6 bases). Germline V gene lookup returns CDR1 MNHNY and CDR2 SVGAGI (reference sequence). CDR3 length: 15 amino acids. V was trimmed by 2 bases and J by 3 bases, leaving 11 bases between them.

The table lists this clone with a count of one. The chain links TRBV12-3 or TRBV12-4 to TRBJ1-2, with 7 bases aligning to TRBD1. J gave up 12 bases and V 5 bases, and 6 bases lay outside the gene matches. The CDR3 consists of 11 residues. This CDR3 is CASSGTVFHTF. The CDR3 nucleotides are TGTGCCAGCAGTGGGACAGTTTTTCACACCTTC.

The chain couples TRBV27 to TRBJ1-2; TRBD1 aligns across 11 bases. With 3 bases clipped from V and 5 bases from J, the junction kept 8 bases outside the gene matches. The CDR3 is made up of 16 amino acids. The germline gives CDR1 MNHEY, CDR2 SMNVEV (reference sequence). In DNA form, the CDR3 reads TGTGCCAGCAGTTTCCTCGGACAGGGGGCCTCTTATGGCTACACCTTC. It encodes CASSFLGQGASYGYTF.

V gene TRBV7-9 combines with J gene TRBJ1-2; 9 bases map to TRBD1. Germline V gene sequence: CDR1 SEHNR, CDR2 FQNEAQ (reference sequence). V shed 4 bases and J 3 bases; nucleotides not matched to a gene: 12. The CDR3 has 17 amino acids. CDR3: CASSSTGGTFRDYGYTF. The CDR3 DNA sequence: TGTGCCAGCAGCTCGACAGGGGGGACCTTTAGAGACTATGGCTACACCTTC.

The V and J genes are TRBV7-9 and TRBJ2-1, with TRBD2 matching over 13 bases. The CDR3 runs to 15 residues. The V gene end was trimmed by 10 bases and the J gene end by 0 bases; junction bases not matched to a gene: 3. The germline V gene encodes CDR1 SEHNR and CDR2 FQNEAQ (reference sequence). CDR3 in DNA: TGTGCCACCGGGACTAGCGGGATCTCCTACAATGAGCAGTTCTTC. It specifies CATGTSGISYNEQFF.

The chain joins TRBV7-3 to TRBJ2-1; no definite D call. Germline loops: CDR1 SGHTA, CDR2 FQGTGA. The CDR3 has 13 residues. Trimming took off 2 bases at V and 4 bases at J, with 6 bases between the two ends. As DNA, the CDR3 is TGTGCCAGCAGCTTATCTACGTACAATGAGCAGTTCTTC. Translation gives CASSLSTYNEQFF.